The sequence of this T cell receptor (beta chain) was determined in a study of shared clonotypes between healthy human individuals. Points from the study as a whole: A reduction in generation probabilities was seen for non-shared clonotypes relative to those shared by all four donors. Genetic and exposure-history diversity was limited by the small donor number. The study generally estimated greater richness for naive than memory subsets. Some naive CD4 clonotypes, around 5%, turned up in common across a few donors.

Assay used: immunoSEQ multiplex PCR; TCRdb lists only in-frame clones, some missing. The sample has around 510,000 clones; roughly 95% are singletons. The CDR3 sequence is 13 residues long. Per the germline V gene, CDR1 is LNHNV and CDR2 is YYDKDF (reference sequence). As to this clone: The antigen is undetermined.

The sequence was obtained from a woman aged 30 to 39 in good health. Sequenced material: naive CD4+ T cells sorted from blood. Regarding subset: CD45RA+ positively selected. This sequence joins TRBV15 and TRBJ2-5, with no clear D. The end of the DNA aligns better with TRBJ2-7, so the J call may be wrong. CDR3 in DNA: TGTGCCACCAGCAGAGACGTAAACTACGAGCAGTACTTC. It is translated as CATSRDVNYEQYF.